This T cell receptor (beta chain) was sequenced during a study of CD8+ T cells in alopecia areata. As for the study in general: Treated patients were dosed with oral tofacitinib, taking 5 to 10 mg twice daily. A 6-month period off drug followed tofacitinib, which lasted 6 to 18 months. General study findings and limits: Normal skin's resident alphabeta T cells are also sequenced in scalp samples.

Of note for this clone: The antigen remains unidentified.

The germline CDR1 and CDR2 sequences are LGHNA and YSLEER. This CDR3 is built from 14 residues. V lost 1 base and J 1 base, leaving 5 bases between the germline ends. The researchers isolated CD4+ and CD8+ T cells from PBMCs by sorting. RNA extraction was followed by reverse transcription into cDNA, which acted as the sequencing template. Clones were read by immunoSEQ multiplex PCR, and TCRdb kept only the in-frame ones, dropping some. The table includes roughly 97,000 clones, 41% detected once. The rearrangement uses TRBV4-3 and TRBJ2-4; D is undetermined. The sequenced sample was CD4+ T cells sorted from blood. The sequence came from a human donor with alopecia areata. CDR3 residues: CASSQAEAKNIQYF. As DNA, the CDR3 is TGCGCCAGCAGCCAAGCAGAGGCCAAAAACATTCAGTACTTC.